This record concerns one T cell receptor beta chain sequence. One end of the junction does not line up with germline, which may come from a read error. This sample was included in a study of cytomegalovirus exposure and HLA in healthy donors. The CDR3 is 13 amino acids. Germline lookup yields CDR1 GTSNPN and CDR2 SVGIG (reference sequence). Vbeta (60) and Jbeta (13) primers were used in the PCR. TCRdb's table, derived via immunoSEQ multiplex PCR, lists solely in-frame clones and lacks some. The sample records roughly 170,000 clones, 75% to 85% being singletons. Sequenced sample: PBMCs. The clonotype was recovered from a girl aged 2 to 9 in good health and CMV-seropositive. V gene TRBV30 combines with J gene TRBJ2-5; D is undetermined. The chain's CDR3 is CAWSVGLQEIQYF. The CDR3 DNA sequence: TGTGCCTGGAGTGTTGGGCTGCAAGAGATCCAGTACTTC.